The 3 T cell receptor beta chains in this list originate from one sample, sequenced in a study of blood T cell repertoires in COVID-19. The method was immunoSEQ multiplex PCR; TCRdb's version includes in-frame clones alone and lacks a portion of them. The data hold approximately 500,000 clones, with 70% to 90% observed a single time. The sequenced material came from peripheral blood. Receptors were obtained from a human donor in a cohort sampled during active COVID-19.

This clone was found a few times. This chain connects TRBV5-4 to TRBJ2-2; 8 bases are shared with TRBD2. With V trimmed by 4 bases and J by 4 bases, 15 bases remained unmatched. Germline loops: CDR1 SGHNT, CDR2 YYREEE (reference sequence). The CDR3 sequence is 18 residues long. CDR3 sequence: CASSRRLASQLVTGELFF. In nucleotides, the CDR3 is TGTGCCAGCAGCCGGAGACTAGCGAGCCAATTAGTCACCGGGGAGCTGTTTTTT.

The chain uses TRBV7-2 and TRBJ2-7; D gene uncertain. Looked up from germline, CDR1 is SGHTA and CDR2 is FQGNSA. Trimming cost V 3 bases and J 4 bases, with 13 bases left between them. This CDR3 spans 14 amino acids. Here the CDR3 reads CASSLQGRLYEQYF. CDR3 DNA: TGTGCCAGCAGCTTGCAAGGCAGGCTTTACGAGCAGTACTTC.

In this sample, this clone turned up once. This chain links TRBV18 with TRBJ2-1, with D possibly being TRBD1 (5 bases). V was pared by 2 bases and J by 5 bases, with 7 bases between. Germline V gives CDR1 KGHSH, CDR2 LQKENI. This CDR3 is 13 amino acids long. The CDR3: CASSPTGDNEQFF. For the CDR3, the DNA is TGTGCCAGCTCACCAACAGGAGACAATGAGCAGTTCTTC.